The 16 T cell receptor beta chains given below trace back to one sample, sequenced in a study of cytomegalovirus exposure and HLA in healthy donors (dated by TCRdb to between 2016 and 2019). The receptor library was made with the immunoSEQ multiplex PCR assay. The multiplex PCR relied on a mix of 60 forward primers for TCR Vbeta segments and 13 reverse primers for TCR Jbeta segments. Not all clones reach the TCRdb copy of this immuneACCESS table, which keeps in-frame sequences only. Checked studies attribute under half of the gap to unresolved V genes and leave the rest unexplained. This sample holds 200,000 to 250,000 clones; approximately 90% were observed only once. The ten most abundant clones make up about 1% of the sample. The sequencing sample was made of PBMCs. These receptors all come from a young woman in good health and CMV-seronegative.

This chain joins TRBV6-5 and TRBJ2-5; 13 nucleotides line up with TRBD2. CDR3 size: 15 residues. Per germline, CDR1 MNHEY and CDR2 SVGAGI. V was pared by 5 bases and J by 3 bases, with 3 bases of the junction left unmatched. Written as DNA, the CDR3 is TGTGCCAGCAGTAGGGGGACTAGCGGGGAAGAGACCCAGTACTTC. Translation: CASSRGTSGEETQYF.

CDR3 region: CASGLGGRAYEQYF. CDR3 nucleotide sequence: TGTGCCAGCGGGCTCGGGGGGCGCGCCTACGAGCAGTACTTC. The V call is TRBV6-5, the J call TRBJ2-7; a weak D match, TRBD2 (7 bases). The CDR3 is made up of 14 amino acids. V was shortened by 8 bases and J by 2 bases, with 16 bases between the two germline ends. Germline CDR1 MNHEY, CDR2 SVGAGI.

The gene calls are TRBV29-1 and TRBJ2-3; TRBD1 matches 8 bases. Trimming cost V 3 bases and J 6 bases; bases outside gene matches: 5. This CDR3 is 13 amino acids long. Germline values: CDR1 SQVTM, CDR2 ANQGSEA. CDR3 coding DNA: TGCAGCGTTGAGACAGGGGCGTGGGATACGCAGTATTTT. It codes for CSVETGAWDTQYF.

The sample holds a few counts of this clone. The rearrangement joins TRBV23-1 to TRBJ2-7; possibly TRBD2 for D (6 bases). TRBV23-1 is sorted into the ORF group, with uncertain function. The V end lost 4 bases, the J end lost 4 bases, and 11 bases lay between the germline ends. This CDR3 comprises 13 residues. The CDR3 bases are TGCGCCAGCAGTCCCTGCGGGATTTACGAGCAGTACTTC. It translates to CASSPCGIYEQYF.

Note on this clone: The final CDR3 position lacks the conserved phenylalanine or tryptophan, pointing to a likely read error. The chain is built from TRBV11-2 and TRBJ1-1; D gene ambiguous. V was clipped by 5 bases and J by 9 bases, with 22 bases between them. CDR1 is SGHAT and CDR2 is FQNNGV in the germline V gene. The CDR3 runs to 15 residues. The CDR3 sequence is CASSERSGIEEKAFS. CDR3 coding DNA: TGTGCCAGCAGCGAGCGGTCGGGGATTGAAGAAAAAGCTTTCTCT.

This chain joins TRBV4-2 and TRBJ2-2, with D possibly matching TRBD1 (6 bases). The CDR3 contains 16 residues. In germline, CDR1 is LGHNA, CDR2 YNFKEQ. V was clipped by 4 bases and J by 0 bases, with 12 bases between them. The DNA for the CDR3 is TGTGCCAGCAGCCCGTGGACAGCAGCGAACACCGGGGAGCTGTTTTTT. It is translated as CASSPWTAANTGELFF.

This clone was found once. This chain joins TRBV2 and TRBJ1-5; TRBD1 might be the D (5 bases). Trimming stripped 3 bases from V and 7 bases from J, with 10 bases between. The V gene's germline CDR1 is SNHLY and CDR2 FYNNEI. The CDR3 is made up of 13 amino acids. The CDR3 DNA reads TGTGCCAGCAGTGATAGGGACTGGCAGCCCCAGCATTTT. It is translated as CASSDRDWQPQHF.

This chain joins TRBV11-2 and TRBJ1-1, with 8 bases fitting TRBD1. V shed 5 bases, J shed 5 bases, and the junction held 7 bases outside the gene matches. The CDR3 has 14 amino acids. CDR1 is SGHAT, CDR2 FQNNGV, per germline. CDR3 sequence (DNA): TGTGCCAGCAGCACCCTCAGGGGGCGGACTGAAGCTTTCTTT. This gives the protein CASSTLRGRTEAFF.

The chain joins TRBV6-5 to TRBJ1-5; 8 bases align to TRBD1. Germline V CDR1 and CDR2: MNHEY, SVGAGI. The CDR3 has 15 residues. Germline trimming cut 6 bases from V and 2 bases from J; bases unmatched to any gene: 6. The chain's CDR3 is CASRPDRGGNQPQHF. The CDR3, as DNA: TGTGCCAGCAGACCCGACAGGGGTGGCAATCAGCCCCAGCATTTT.

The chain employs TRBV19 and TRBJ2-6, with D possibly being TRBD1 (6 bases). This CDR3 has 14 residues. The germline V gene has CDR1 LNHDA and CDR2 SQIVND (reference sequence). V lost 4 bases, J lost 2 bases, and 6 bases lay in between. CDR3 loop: CASSTGAGANVLTF. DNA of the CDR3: TGTGCCAGTAGTACAGGGGCTGGGGCCAACGTCCTGACTTTC.

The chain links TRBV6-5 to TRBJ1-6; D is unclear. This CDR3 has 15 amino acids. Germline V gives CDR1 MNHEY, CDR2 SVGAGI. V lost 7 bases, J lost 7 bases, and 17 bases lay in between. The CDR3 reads CASNSSPGGNSPLHF. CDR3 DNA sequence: TGTGCCAGCAATTCGTCCCCGGGAGGCAATTCACCCCTCCACTTT.

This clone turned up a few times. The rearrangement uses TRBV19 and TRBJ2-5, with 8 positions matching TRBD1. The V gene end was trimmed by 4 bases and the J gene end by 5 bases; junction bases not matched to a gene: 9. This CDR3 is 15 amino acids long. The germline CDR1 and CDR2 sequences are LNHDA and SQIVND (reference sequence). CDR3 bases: TGTGCCAGTAGTAAGGACAGGGTGGGGGAGGAGACCCAGTACTTC. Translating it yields CASSKDRVGEETQYF.

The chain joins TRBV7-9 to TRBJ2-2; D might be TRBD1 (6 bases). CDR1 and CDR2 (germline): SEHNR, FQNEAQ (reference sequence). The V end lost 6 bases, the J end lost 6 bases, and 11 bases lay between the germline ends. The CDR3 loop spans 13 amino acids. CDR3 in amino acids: CASRPGAAGELFF. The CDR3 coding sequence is TGTGCCAGCAGACCAGGGGCGGCCGGGGAGCTGTTTTTT.

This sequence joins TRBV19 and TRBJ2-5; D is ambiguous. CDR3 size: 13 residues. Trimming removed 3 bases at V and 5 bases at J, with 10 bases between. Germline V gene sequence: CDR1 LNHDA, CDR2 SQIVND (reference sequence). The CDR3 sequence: CASSITRLETQYF. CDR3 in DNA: TGTGCCAGTAGTATTACCAGACTCGAGACCCAGTACTTC.

In nucleotides, the CDR3 is TGCGCCAGCAGCCAAGATCGGAGCGCGACAGGCACAGATACGCAGTATTTT. Its protein product is CASSQDRSATGTDTQYF. The V and J genes are TRBV4-3 and TRBJ2-3, with a weak D call TRBD1 (5 bases). CDR1 is LGHNA and CDR2 is YSLEER in the germline V gene. The CDR3 has 17 amino acids. V lost 0 bases and J lost 1, with 14 bases in between.

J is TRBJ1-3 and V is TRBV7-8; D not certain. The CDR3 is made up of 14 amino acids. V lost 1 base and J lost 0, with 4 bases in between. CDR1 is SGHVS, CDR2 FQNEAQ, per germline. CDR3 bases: TGTGCCAGCAGCTTAGTGGCCTCTGGAAACACCATATATTTT. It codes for CASSLVASGNTIYF.